Listed below are T cell receptor beta chains from one sample, sequenced in a study of Ad26.COV2.S vaccination and SARS-CoV-2 variants. Sequencing was performed with immunoSEQ multiplex PCR; in TCRdb, only in-frame clones are kept and a portion is missing. The sample shows hundreds of thousands of clones, roughly 90% of them seen only once. The sequencing used peripheral blood, collected in a trial of Ad26.COV2.S vaccine versus placebo. The source is a person aged 18-60 years who received the Ad26.COV2.S COVID-19 vaccine or a placebo. CDR3s include the opening cysteine and the closing phenylalanine or tryptophan. A D gene is named only where the DNA matches it firmly. Some rows mark clone size as missing; the rest say once, few, many or name a class of expanded clone.

TRBV2	.	.	TRBJ1-1	TGTGCCAGCATCACCGGGTCCTCCGGCGGCACTGAAGCTTTCTTT	CASITGSSGGTEAFF
TRBV7-8	.	.	TRBJ2-7	TGTGCCAGCAGCCCAAGGGGCCCAGGAGCGGGCAATTACGAGCAGTACTTC	CASSPRGPGAGNYEQYF
TRBV11-2	.	.	TRBJ2-3	TGTGCCAGCAGCTTAGATGGGGGACTTAATACGCAGTATTTT	CASSLDGGLNTQYF
TRBV19	few	.	TRBJ2-7	TGTGCCAGTAGTATGCAGGCGGACGGGGCCTTGTACGAGCAGTACTTC	CASSMQADGALYEQYF
TRBV19	once	TRBD2	TRBJ2-2	TGTGCCAGTACCCCAGACGCTAGCGGCCGTGGCGGGGAGCTGTTTTTT	CASTPDASGRGGELFF
TRBV3-1/TRBV3-2	once	.	TRBJ1-6	TGTGCCAGCAGATCCTCCTATAATTCACCCCTCCACTTT	CASRSSYNSPLHF
TRBV19	.	.	TRBJ1-5	TGTGCCAGTAGTACGACTCGGACAGTAAATCAGCCCCAGCATTTT	CASSTTRTVNQPQHF
TRBV18	.	.	TRBJ2-7	TGTGCCAGCTCACCGGTCGAGACAGGACCCTACGAGCAGTACTTC	CASSPVETGPYEQYF
TRBV12-5	.	TRBD1	TRBJ2-1	TGTGCTAGTGTGAATGGCGGGACAGGGTTCCACAATGAGCAGTTCTTC	CASVNGGTGFHNEQFF
TRBV18	.	TRBD2	TRBJ2-7	TGTGCCAGCTCACCACCGTCGACTAGCGGGAACCACGAGCAGTACTTC	CASSPPSTSGNHEQYF
TRBV5-1	few	TRBD2	TRBJ2-1	TGCGCCAGCAGCTTGGAAGCGGGAGCGGTCTACAATGAGCAGTTCTTC	CASSLEAGAVYNEQFF
TRBV28	.	.	TRBJ2-1	TGTGCCAGCAGTTTGGGGGTTAGGGAGTTCTTC	CASSLGVREFF
TRBV5-1	.	TRBD1	TRBJ2-1	TGCGCCAGCAGCTTGGGACGGGACAGGGTTGGTTATGAGCAGTTCTTC	CASSLGRDRVGYEQFF
TRBV5-3	.	.	TRBJ1-1	TGTGCCAGAAGCTTGGACAGGGCCGGGGCTGAAGCTTTCTTT	CARSLDRAGAEAFF
TRBV2	.	TRBD2	TRBJ2-7	TGTGCCAGCATTGGTAGGCTAGCGGGAGGGCTCGAGCAGTACTTC	CASIGRLAGGLEQYF
TRBV27	.	TRBD1	TRBJ2-5	TGTGCCAGCAGTCCGTCATGGGACAGGGGGAAAGAGACCCAGTACTTC	CASSPSWDRGKETQYF
TRBV7-7	.	TRBD2	TRBJ2-2	TGTGCTAGCTTTGGGAGGACTAGCTGGACCACCGGGGAGCTGTTTTTT	CASFGRTSWTTGELFF
TRBV5-1	once	.	TRBJ2-2	TGCGCCAGCAGCTTCGCGGGGATAAACACCGGGGAGCTGTTTTTT	CASSFAGINTGELFF
TRBV10-2	once	.	TRBJ2-7	TGCGCCAGCAGTTACCTAACCTACGAGCAGTACTTC	CASSYLTYEQYF
TRBV18	.	TRBD2	TRBJ2-1	TGTGCCAGCTCACCAAGTATAGCGGGACCAACCTCCTACAATGAGCAGTTCTTC	CASSPSIAGPTSYNEQFF
TRBV7-3	.	.	TRBJ2-1	TGTGCCAGCAGCCCTGGAGGCTCCTACAATGAGCAGTTCTTC	CASSPGGSYNEQFF
TRBV7-6	.	TRBD1	TRBJ2-7	TGTGCCAGCAGCTTCGGACAGGTCCCCTACGAGCAGTACTTC	CASSFGQVPYEQYF
TRBV7-9	few	.	TRBJ1-5	TGTGCCAGCAGCTGTCATCAGCCCCAGCATTTT	CASSCHQPQHF
TRBV30	few	.	TRBJ1-3	TGTGCCTGGAGTGTAAATTCTGGAAACACCATATATTTT	CAWSVNSGNTIYF
TRBV3-1/TRBV3-2	.	.	TRBJ1-3	TGTGCCAGCAGCCGAACAGGGAAAGGATCTGGAAACACCATATATTTT	CASSRTGKGSGNTIYF
TRBV2	.	.	TRBJ1-5	TGTGCCAGCAGTGTAGGGCAGGCGAACAATCAGCCCCAGCATTTT	CASSVGQANNQPQHF
TRBV4-3	.	.	TRBJ1-6	TGCGCCAGCAGCCTCTGGACTGTCCTTAATTCACCCCTCCACTTT	CASSLWTVLNSPLHF
TRBV6-5	.	TRBD1	TRBJ1-2	TGTGCCAGCAGTTTCGGACAGGGGGCCTATGGCTACACCTTC	CASSFGQGAYGYTF